This TCR beta chain appears in the sequencing data of a study of T cell changes during pregnancy in multiple sclerosis. V was pared by 4 bases and J by 5 bases, with 20 bases between. Germline-derived CDR1 and CDR2 are SQVTM and ANQGSEA. The CDR3 is 15 amino acids. Only in-frame clones appear in the TCRdb table, and some are missing; sequencing was by immunoSEQ multiplex PCR. The table shows around 57,000 clones, with around 90% occurring only once. Sequences were derived from peripheral blood, sampled in the third trimester of pregnancy. The chain is built from TRBV29-1 and TRBJ2-5; unclear D gene. This sequence originates from a female donor in good health, enrolled as a control in a pregnancy study. The CDR3 bases are TGCAGCGTTGTGGGCAAGCCAGGCAATATGGAGACCCAGTACTTC. The encoded protein is CSVVGKPGNMETQYF.